This TCR beta chain derives from a study of T cell clonality in common variable immunodeficiency. Whole-study findings and limits: Compared with controls, CVID subjects had fewer shared TCRbeta clones. Fewer deletions and N-nucleotide insertions were reportedly seen in common variable immunodeficiency TCR beta sequences.

Blood came from CVID subjects not ill and not taking immunomodulatory or immunosuppressive medication. CDR1 is SNHLY and CDR2 is FYNNEI in the germline V gene. The trim removed 6 bases at V and 5 bases at J, leaving 6 bases unmatched. This CDR3 contains 15 residues. Sequencing input was equivalent genomic DNA from CVID and controls. The protocol was immunoSEQ multiplex PCR, while the TCRdb copy is restricted to in-frame clones and leaves out a portion. There are 30,000 to 35,000 clones in the sample, none observed a single time. This clone has only a few counts. Its antigen is not identified. The CDR3 extends 3 residues past the end of the read, so its final part is completed from the germline J gene.

The receptor was isolated from a human donor with common variable immunodeficiency. V usage is TRBV2 and J usage is TRBJ2-3; 12 bases agree with TRBD2. Specimen: peripheral blood mononuclear cells. The CDR3 spells CASRASGRAIDTQYF. The DNA read from the CDR3 is TGTGCCAGCAGGGCTAGCGGGAGGGCCATAGATACG.